These 30 T cell receptor beta chains were sequenced from one sample in a study of blood T cell repertoires in COVID-19. Produced via immunoSEQ multiplex PCR; TCRdb's table is partial and in-frame only. The profile covers about 62,000 clones, with around 89% appearing a single time and 18% taken by the ten largest. The sequenced sample consisted of peripheral blood. The receptors shown here come from a woman in her sixties or seventies with COVID-19, enrolled during active disease.

The chain has TRBV6-5 and TRBJ1-1; weak D call: TRBD1 (6 bases). Germline V gene sequence: CDR1 MNHEY, CDR2 SVGAGI. The V gene lost 6 bases and the J gene lost 2 bases, with 13 bases spanning the gap. The CDR3 length is 14 residues. CDR3: CASRFRGFNTEAFF. CDR3 DNA: TGTGCCAGCAGGTTCAGGGGATTTAACACTGAAGCTTTCTTT.

The gene calls are TRBV9 and TRBJ1-5; no firm D call. V was trimmed by 3 bases and J by 2 bases, leaving 12 bases between them. CDR1 is SGDLS, CDR2 YYNGEE, per germline. CDR3 size: 15 residues. The CDR3 DNA reads TGTGCCAGCAGCGCAGCCGGGGTTGGCAATCAGCCCCAGCATTTT. Its translation: CASSAAGVGNQPQHF.

This chain uses TRBV28 with TRBJ2-7; possibly TRBD1 for D (5 bases). V gave up 7 bases and J gave up 0 bases, with 13 bases separating them. This CDR3 spans 14 amino acids. Germline values: CDR1 MDHEN, CDR2 SYDVKM. The CDR3 nucleotides read TGTGCCAGCACCGCGATAGGGGTCTCCTACGAGCAGTACTTC. Its translation is CASTAIGVSYEQYF.

This clone is a singleton in its sample. The chain combines TRBV12-5 with TRBJ1-5, with 7 bases that match TRBD1. V lost 1 base to trimming and J lost 5 bases; unmatched junction nucleotides: 23. The CDR3 is 21 residues long. CDR1 LGHNT and CDR2 FRNRAP come from the germline V gene. The CDR3 DNA reads as TGTGCTAGTGGTTTGGAGAGGACAGGATCATCCAGGATGGGCTTTCATCAGCCCCAGCATTTT. This encodes CASGLERTGSSRMGFHQPQHF.

This chain links TRBV19 with TRBJ1-2; 12 nucleotides align to TRBD1. Germline lookup yields CDR1 LNHDA and CDR2 SQIVND (reference sequence). Unmatched junction bases numbered 8, after V lost 5 bases and J lost 7 bases. CDR3 length equals 15 residues. CDR3: CASSSRDRGRGGYTF. The CDR3 DNA reads as TGTGCCAGTAGTTCCCGGGACAGGGGGCGAGGTGGCTACACCTTC.

V and J are TRBV6-5 and TRBJ1-2; TRBD1 matches 11 bases. J was trimmed by 8 bases and V by 7 bases; bases with no gene match: 3. The CDR3 has 12 amino acids. The V gene's germline CDR1 is MNHEY and CDR2 SVGAGI. CDR3 sequence reads: CASTGQGAGYTF. As DNA, the CDR3 is TGTGCCAGCACCGGACAGGGGGCCGGCTACACCTTC.

V gene TRBV4-2 combines with J gene TRBJ2-7; TRBD2 might be the D (5 bases). The germline V gene has CDR1 LGHNA and CDR2 YNFKEQ. With 0 bases removed from V and 1 base from J, the gap between germline ends came to 10 bases. There are 15 residues in the CDR3. For the CDR3, the DNA is TGTGCCAGCAGCCAAGAACGCCGGACTTCCTACGAGCAGTACTTC. Translating it yields CASSQERRTSYEQYF.

The CDR3 here is CASSITGTGDQPQHF. The CDR3 DNA reads TGTGCCAGTAGTATTACGGGGACAGGGGATCAGCCCCAGCATTTT. This chain joins TRBV19 and TRBJ1-5, with TRBD1 identical over 10 bases. This CDR3 has 15 amino acids. After removal of 3 bases from V and 5 bases from J, the junction contained 4 bases not matched to a gene. In germline, CDR1 is LNHDA, CDR2 SQIVND (reference sequence).

This clone occurred once. The J gene is TRBJ2-5, the V gene TRBV7-8; the D gene is possibly TRBD2 (6 bases). V was shortened by 5 bases and J by 4 bases, with 20 bases between the two germline ends. Germline V gives CDR1 SGHVS, CDR2 FQNEAQ. The CDR3 has 16 residues. CDR3 amino acids: CASSAWRAGKLETQYF. The CDR3, as DNA: TGTGCCAGCAGCGCATGGAGGGCGGGAAAGTTAGAGACCCAGTACTTC.

CDR3 sequence reads: CAWSAGLAGNQPQHF. CDR3 bases: TGTGCCTGGAGCGCCGGTCTCGCGGGCAATCAGCCCCAGCATTTT. This sequence joins TRBV30 and TRBJ1-5; D is uncertain. The CDR3 runs to 15 residues. CDR1 is GTSNPN, CDR2 SVGIG, per germline (reference sequence). Trimming removed 3 bases at V and 2 bases at J, with 14 bases between.

This chain uses TRBV19 with TRBJ2-2; no reliable D call. There are 15 residues in the CDR3. CDR1 is LNHDA, CDR2 SQIVND, per germline (reference sequence). Trimming stripped 0 bases from V and 3 bases from J, with 8 bases between. CDR3 sequence reads: CASSIEVRDTGELFF. The CDR3 DNA reads TGTGCCAGTAGTATAGAGGTCCGAGACACCGGGGAGCTGTTTTTT.

The V and J genes are TRBV2 and TRBJ1-6; a possible D gene is TRBD1 (6 bases). The CDR3 sequence is 14 residues long. Germline values: CDR1 SNHLY, CDR2 FYNNEI. The V end lost 5 bases, the J end lost 10 bases, and 15 bases lay between the germline ends. CDR3 DNA: TGTGCCAGCAGTCCCGGGGGGGCGCGGTCACCCCTCCACTTT. It specifies CASSPGGARSPLHF.

This clone has more than one count but fewer than ten. The chain employs TRBV11-2 and TRBJ1-2; D remains ambiguous. CDR3 length: 17 residues. Germline assignment: CDR1 SGHAT and CDR2 FQNNGV. Trimming removed 3 bases from V and 0 bases from J, with 17 bases in between. The chain's CDR3 is CASSFVDGPTSNYGYTF. Here the CDR3 DNA reads TGTGCCAGCAGCTTCGTGGATGGGCCCACTTCTAACTATGGCTACACCTTC. Combining the CDR3 with reference TRBV11-2 and TRBJ1-2 gives the whole variable domain EAGVAQSPRYKIIEKRQSVAFWCNPISGHATLYWYQQILGQGPKLLIQFQNNGVVDDSQLPKDRFSAERLKGVDSTLKIQPAKLEDSAVYLCASSFVDGPTSNYGYTFGSGTRLTVV.

The rearrangement uses TRBV18 and TRBJ1-1; TRBD1 agrees at 8 bases. Unmatched junction bases numbered 4, after V lost 4 bases and J lost 3 bases. Germline values: CDR1 KGHSH, CDR2 LQKENI. The CDR3 extends over 14 amino acids. CDR3 residues: CASSRQGRDTEAFF. The CDR3 nucleotides read TGTGCCAGCTCACGACAGGGGCGGGACACTGAAGCTTTCTTT.

The rearrangement links TRBV7-9 to TRBJ2-7; no clear D. The CDR3 sequence is 11 residues long. Trimming removed 4 bases at V and 3 bases at J, with 4 bases between. From germline, CDR1 is SEHNR and CDR2 FQNEAQ (reference sequence). CDR3 sequence (DNA): TGTGCCAGCAGCTCAAACTACGAGCAGTACTTC. Protein sequence: CASSSNYEQYF.

The chain employs TRBV10-3 and TRBJ2-5, with 10 bases aligning to TRBD1. The ends lost 5 bases at V and 5 bases at J; junction bases unmatched: 5. Per the germline V gene, CDR1 is ENHRY and CDR2 is SYGVKD. This CDR3 region has 14 residues. The CDR3 DNA is TGTGCCATCAGTCAGACAGGGGGCAGGGAGACCCAGTACTTC. It is translated as CAISQTGGRETQYF.

The V call is TRBV30, the J call TRBJ1-4; a possible D gene is TRBD1 (6 bases). The germline V gene has CDR1 GTSNPN and CDR2 SVGIG (reference sequence). V was shortened by 0 bases and J by 6 bases, with 11 bases between the two germline ends. The CDR3 contains 14 residues. In nucleotides, the CDR3 is TGTGCCTGGAGTGTACCGGCAGGGGATGAAAAACTGTTTTTT. The encoded protein is CAWSVPAGDEKLFF.

DNA of the CDR3: TGTGCCAGCAGTCCTAACACCATGGGACTCGTTCACACAGATACGCAGTATTTT. This sequence encodes CASSPNTMGLVHTDTQYF. V and J are TRBV27 and TRBJ2-3; tentatively, D is TRBD2 (6 bases). The CDR3 loop spans 18 amino acids. Per germline, CDR1 MNHEY and CDR2 SMNVEV (reference sequence). V shed 5 bases and J shed 2 bases, with 23 bases lying between them.

The V gene is TRBV10-1, the J gene TRBJ2-1, with 10 bases aligning to TRBD1. J lost 0 bases, V lost 9 bases, and 8 bases had no gene match. This CDR3 has 16 residues. Germline V gene lookup returns CDR1 WNHNN and CDR2 SYGVQD (reference sequence). The CDR3 DNA reads TGCGCCAGGCCGGGACAGGGGTTCCTCTCCTACAATGAGCAGTTCTTC. This sequence encodes CARPGQGFLSYNEQFF.

The CDR3 bases are TGTGCCAGCATTTCGACAGGGGGCCCCTACGAGCAGTACTTC. Its protein is CASISTGGPYEQYF. V is TRBV28 and J is TRBJ2-7, with 10 bases aligning to TRBD1. The CDR3 is 14 residues long. CDR1 and CDR2 from the germline V gene are MDHEN and SYDVKM. Trimming cost V 7 bases and J 2 bases; bases outside gene matches: 5.

This clone is a singleton in its sample. This chain uses TRBV9 with TRBJ1-2, with a possible D match to TRBD1 (6 bases). CDR1 SGDLS and CDR2 YYNGEE come from the germline V gene. There are 12 residues in the CDR3. Trimming pared 2 bases from V and 6 bases from J, leaving 8 bases between. CDR3 DNA sequence: TGTGCCAGCAGCGTCAACAGGGATGGCTACACCTTC. Its translation: CASSVNRDGYTF. Variable domain in full (rest from reference TRBV9 and TRBJ1-2): DSGVTQTPKHLITATGQRVTLRCSPRSGDLSVYWYQQSLDQGLQFLIQYYNGEERAKGNILERFSAQQFPDLHSELNLSSLELGDSALYFCASSVNRDGYTFGSGTRLTVV.

The CDR3 loop reads CASSRTGSTNEKLFF. The DNA of the CDR3 is TGTGCCAGCAGCCGGACAGGCTCAACTAATGAAAAACTGTTTTTT. The chain links TRBV11-3 to TRBJ1-4; 7 bases fit TRBD1. Looked up from germline, CDR1 is SGHNT and CDR2 is YENEEA. Trimming took 5 bases from V and 0 from J; bases not matched to a gene: 3. The CDR3 covers 15 residues.

This clone came up a few times. The chain recombines TRBV5-5 with TRBJ1-3, with D possibly TRBD1 on 6 matching bases. The ends were cut back, 6 bases at V and 3 bases at J, with 16 bases in the middle. The CDR3 consists of 15 residues. Per the germline V gene, CDR1 is SGHKS and CDR2 is YYEKEE (reference sequence). The CDR3 loop reads CASTIGQTLGNTIYF. The CDR3 DNA follows: TGTGCCAGCACCATTGGACAGACTCTTGGAAACACCATATATTTT.

This rearrangement joins TRBV23-1 to TRBJ1-2, with TRBD1 identical over 8 bases. TRBV23-1 is an ORF for which the function is uncertain. The CDR3 totals 16 residues. The trim removed 8 bases at V and 8 bases at J, leaving 19 bases unmatched. This CDR3 is CASGLDRVDVLNGYTF. The DNA for the CDR3 is TGCGCCAGCGGTCTGGACAGGGTAGACGTACTAAACGGCTACACCTTC.

J is TRBJ2-7 and V is TRBV5-6; the match to TRBD2 covers 10 bases. This CDR3 contains 16 residues. Germline V CDR1 and CDR2: SGHDT, YYEEEE. J was trimmed by 3 bases and V by 2 bases; bases with no gene match: 8. CDR3 DNA sequence: TGTGCCAGCAGCTTCCCCGGACTAGCGGATGACTACGAGCAGTACTTC. Protein product: CASSFPGLADDYEQYF.

The genes are TRBV7-2 and TRBJ1-6; 9 bases are shared with TRBD1. V lost 5 bases, J lost 9 bases, and 11 bases stayed unmatched. This CDR3 is 16 amino acids long. Per germline, CDR1 SGHTA and CDR2 FQGNSA. The chain's CDR3 is CASSNLGQGMSSPLHF. The CDR3 coding sequence is TGTGCCAGCAGCAACCTGGGACAGGGCATGAGTTCACCCCTCCACTTT.

V gene TRBV3-1 (or the pseudogene TRBV3-2) combines with J gene TRBJ2-7, with D possibly being TRBD1 (6 bases). V lost 0 bases and J lost 5, with 14 bases in between. The CDR3 runs 15 residues. CDR1 LGHDT and CDR2 YNNKEL come from the germline V gene (reference sequence). The CDR3 spells CASSQDSGAQNEQYF. As DNA, the CDR3 is TGTGCCAGCAGCCAAGATTCAGGGGCCCAGAACGAGCAGTACTTC.

This clone occurred a few times. The J gene is TRBJ1-6, the V gene TRBV4-3; D is perhaps TRBD1 (5 bases). Trimming pared 2 bases from V and 4 bases from J, leaving 9 bases between. This CDR3 comprises 15 residues. Per the germline V gene, CDR1 is LGHNA and CDR2 is YSLEER. The CDR3 sequence is CASSQQRGYNSPLHF. In DNA, the CDR3 is TGCGCCAGCAGCCAACAACGGGGGTATAATTCACCCCTCCACTTT.

The chain couples TRBV30 to TRBJ2-7; D is possibly TRBD2 (6 bases). The germline gives CDR1 GTSNPN, CDR2 SVGIG (reference sequence). V was cut by 6 bases and J by 6 bases, with 15 bases left in between. The CDR3 length is 12 residues. In DNA, the CDR3 is TGTGCCTGCCCAAGGCGGGGCGGCGAGCAGTACTTC. Its translation is CACPRRGGEQYF.

This rearrangement joins TRBV7-3 to TRBJ2-2, with 13 bases matching TRBD2. CDR1 and CDR2 (germline): SGHTA, FQGTGA. The CDR3 is 17 residues long. The V segment lost 6 bases and the J segment 5 bases; nucleotides outside the gene matches: 9. CDR3 sequence (DNA): TGTGCCAGCAGAGCCCGGACTAGCGGGAGAGGAACCGGGGAGCTGTTTTTT. This encodes CASRARTSGRGTGELFF.